The 5 T cell receptor beta chains below come from one sample, sequenced in a study of blood T cells in healthy people across ages (dated by TCRdb to the mid-2010s). Libraries were prepared through 5' RACE. Sequenced using an Illumina HiSeq 2500. A second PCR of 7 to 11 cycles was performed with a sample-barcoded 5' primer and a J-beta primer mix. Clones were called with MiXCR by TCRdb after fastp trimmed the public reads at Q25, and only in-frame beta chains were retained. CDR3 protein sequences are deduplicated, and each keeps its most common genes and DNA. This sample has 1.2 million to 1.5 million distinct CDR3 sequences in its table, and approximately 63% of those were observed once. Of the sample, about 6.7% is held by the ten largest clones. Sequencing was performed on blood. These receptors were obtained from a man in his late teens or twenties in good health.

The V and J genes are TRBV12-3 or TRBV12-4 and TRBJ1-2, with TRBD1 matching 9 bases. V was pared by 11 bases and J by 4 bases, with 14 bases of the junction left unmatched. The CDR3 has 15 residues. As DNA, the CDR3 is TGTGCCTCTATAATAACAGGGGGCGACGGCTATGGCTACACCTTC. Its translation: CASIITGGDGYGYTF.

The CDR3 here is CASSAGSADTQYF. In DNA, the CDR3 is TGTGCCAGCAGTGCAGGGTCCGCAGATACGCAGTATTTT. The V gene is TRBV12-3 or TRBV12-4, the J gene TRBJ2-3, with D possibly matching TRBD1 (5 bases). V was shortened by 5 bases and J by 4 bases, with 10 bases between the two germline ends. There are 13 residues in the CDR3.

This chain joins TRBV19 and TRBJ2-3; TRBD2 is a possible D gene (5 bases). Germline V gives CDR1 LNHDA, CDR2 SQIVND (reference sequence). The CDR3 contains 15 residues. Between the trimmed V and J ends, which lost 5 bases and 7 bases, there was a span of 19 bases. In DNA, the CDR3 is TGTGCCAGTAGTCCGACGGACTCCCGGGGTTATACGCAGTATTTT. Translating it yields CASSPTDSRGYTQYF.

J is TRBJ1-1 and V is TRBV25-1, with D perhaps matching TRBD1 (6 bases). V lost 6 bases to trimming and J lost 7 bases, with 18 bases between them. Germline loops: CDR1 MGHDK, CDR2 SYGVNS. The CDR3 sequence is 14 residues long. The CDR3 sequence: CASSPPVGGHEAFF. In DNA, the CDR3 is TGTGCCAGCAGCCCCCCAGTGGGGGGACATGAAGCTTTCTTT.

This chain links TRBV7-2 with TRBJ2-5, with 10 bases aligning to TRBD2. Germline-derived CDR1 and CDR2 are SGHTA and FQGNSA. The CDR3 is 16 residues long. J gave up 4 bases and V 7 bases, and 12 bases lay outside the gene matches. CDR3 coding DNA: TGTGCCAGCAATAGCCCCAGCGGGGGGGCCAGAGAGACCCAGTACTTC. This codes for CASNSPSGGARETQYF.